This TCR beta chain was recovered during a study of blood T cell repertoires in COVID-19. Overall study context: The United States, Italy and Spain supplied acute and convalescent COVID-19 samples.

CDR3 size: 15 residues. Trimming took 4 bases from V and 6 from J, leaving 16 bases between them. Looked up from germline, CDR1 is KGHDR and CDR2 is SFDVKD. In the source study's methods: Estimation of nucleated cell counts relied on the amplification of reference gene primers. This table comes from immunoSEQ multiplex PCR, and its TCRdb copy is limited to in-frame clones, with some not included. V, J and clone size derive from that table, while D and trimming were established from the DNA sequence. The repertoire holds over 250,000 clones, with about 90% as singletons. Recruited during active infection, patients (from Seattle) were subsequently followed longitudinally.

The clonotype originates from a person under 35 with COVID-19, enrolled during active disease. Material for sequencing was peripheral blood. The chain recombines TRBV24-1 with TRBJ2-3, with D perhaps TRBD1 (5 bases). The CDR3 DNA reads TGTGCCACCAGTGACCGCTGGCTGCAGGGCGATACGCAGTATTTT. Protein sequence: CATSDRWLQGDTQYF.